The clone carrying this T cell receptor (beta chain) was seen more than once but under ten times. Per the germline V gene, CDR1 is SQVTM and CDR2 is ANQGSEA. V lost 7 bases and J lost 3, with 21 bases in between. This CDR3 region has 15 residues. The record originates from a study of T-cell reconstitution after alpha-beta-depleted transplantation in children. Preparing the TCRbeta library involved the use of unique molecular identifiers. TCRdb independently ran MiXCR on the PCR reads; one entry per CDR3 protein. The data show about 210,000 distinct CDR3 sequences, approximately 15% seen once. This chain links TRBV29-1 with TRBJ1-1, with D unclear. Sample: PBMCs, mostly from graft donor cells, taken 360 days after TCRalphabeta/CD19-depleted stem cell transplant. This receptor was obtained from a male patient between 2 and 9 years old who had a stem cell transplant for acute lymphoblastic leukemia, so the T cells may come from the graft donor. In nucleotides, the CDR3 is TGCAGCGCCTGCGGGGAGGGAGGCGTTGACACTGAAGCTTTCTTT. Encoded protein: CSACGEGGVDTEAFF.